The clone carrying this T cell receptor (beta chain) was seen just once. This specimen belongs to a study of yellow fever vaccine responses in identical twins. The CDR3 contains 17 residues. V dropped 5 bases and J dropped 7; count of bases not matched to a gene: 14. Germline V gene data show CDR1 as LNHNV and CDR2 as YYDKDF (reference sequence). TCRdb ran MiXCR on the RT-PCR reads and lists one entry per CDR3 protein. The sample has several thousand distinct CDR3 sequences, about 77% seen once. This sequence joins TRBV15 and TRBJ1-4; 9 nucleotides agree with TRBD1. This TCR derives from a woman younger than 35 who received the yellow fever vaccine. The sequenced sample was T cells from blood (PBMCs), unsorted or a sorted subset (not recorded which), obtained before or after yellow fever vaccination (not recorded which). The CDR3 protein is CATSRIKTGGLGEKLFF. The CDR3 nucleotides are TGTGCCACCAGCCGGATAAAGACAGGGGGTCTCGGTGAAAAACTGTTTTTT.